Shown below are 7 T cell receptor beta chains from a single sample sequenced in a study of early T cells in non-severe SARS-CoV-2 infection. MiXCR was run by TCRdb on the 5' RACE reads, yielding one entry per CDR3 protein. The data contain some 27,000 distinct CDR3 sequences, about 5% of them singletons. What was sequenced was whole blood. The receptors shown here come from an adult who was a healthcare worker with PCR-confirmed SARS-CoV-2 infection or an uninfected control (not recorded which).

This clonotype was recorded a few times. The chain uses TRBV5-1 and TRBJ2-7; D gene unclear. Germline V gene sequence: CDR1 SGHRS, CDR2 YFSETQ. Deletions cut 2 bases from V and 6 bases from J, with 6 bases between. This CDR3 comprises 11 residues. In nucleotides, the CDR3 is TGCGCCAGCAGCTTAGTTGGCGAGCAGTACTTC. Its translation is CASSLVGEQYF.

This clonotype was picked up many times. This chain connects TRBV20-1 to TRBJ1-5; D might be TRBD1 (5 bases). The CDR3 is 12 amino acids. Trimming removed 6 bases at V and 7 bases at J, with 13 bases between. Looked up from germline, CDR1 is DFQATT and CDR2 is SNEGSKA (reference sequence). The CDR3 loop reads CSAQMGGQPQHF. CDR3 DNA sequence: TGCAGTGCCCAGATGGGGGGACAGCCCCAGCATTTT.

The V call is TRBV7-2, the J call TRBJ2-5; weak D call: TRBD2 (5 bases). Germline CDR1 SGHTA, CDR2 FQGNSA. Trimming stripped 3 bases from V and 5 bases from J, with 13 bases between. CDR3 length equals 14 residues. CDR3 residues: CASSLERRRETQYF. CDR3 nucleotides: TGTGCCAGCAGCTTGGAGCGGCGGCGGGAGACCCAGTACTTC.

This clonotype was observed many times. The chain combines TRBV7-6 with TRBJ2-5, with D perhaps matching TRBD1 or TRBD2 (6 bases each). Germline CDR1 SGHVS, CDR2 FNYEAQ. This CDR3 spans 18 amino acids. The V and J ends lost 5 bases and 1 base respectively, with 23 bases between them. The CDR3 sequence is CASSPQGMSGSFQETQYF. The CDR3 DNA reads TGTGCCAGCAGCCCGCAGGGGATGAGCGGGTCCTTCCAAGAGACCCAGTACTTC.

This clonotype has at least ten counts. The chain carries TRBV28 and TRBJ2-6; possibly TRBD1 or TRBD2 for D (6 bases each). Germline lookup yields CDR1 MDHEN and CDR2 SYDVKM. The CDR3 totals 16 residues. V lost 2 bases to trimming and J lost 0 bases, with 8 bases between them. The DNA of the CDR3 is TGTGCCAGCAGTTTAGGGGGGCTCTCTGGGGCCAACGTCCTGACTTTC. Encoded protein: CASSLGGLSGANVLTF.

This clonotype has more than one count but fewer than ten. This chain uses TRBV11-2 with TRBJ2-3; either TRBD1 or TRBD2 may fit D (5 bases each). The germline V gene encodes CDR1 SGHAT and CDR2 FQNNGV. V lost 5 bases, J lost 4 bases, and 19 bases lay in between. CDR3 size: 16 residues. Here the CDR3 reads CASSEGLTSGPDTQYF. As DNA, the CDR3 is TGTGCCAGCAGCGAGGGGTTGACCAGCGGTCCAGATACGCAGTATTTT.

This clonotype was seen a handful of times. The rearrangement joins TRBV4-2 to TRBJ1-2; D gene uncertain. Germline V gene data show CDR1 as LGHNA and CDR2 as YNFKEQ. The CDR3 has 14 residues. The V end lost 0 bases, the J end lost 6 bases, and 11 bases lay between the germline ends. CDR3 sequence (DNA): TGTGCCAGCAGCCAAGAGGCAGGTTCCGATGGCTACACCTTC. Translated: CASSQEAGSDGYTF.